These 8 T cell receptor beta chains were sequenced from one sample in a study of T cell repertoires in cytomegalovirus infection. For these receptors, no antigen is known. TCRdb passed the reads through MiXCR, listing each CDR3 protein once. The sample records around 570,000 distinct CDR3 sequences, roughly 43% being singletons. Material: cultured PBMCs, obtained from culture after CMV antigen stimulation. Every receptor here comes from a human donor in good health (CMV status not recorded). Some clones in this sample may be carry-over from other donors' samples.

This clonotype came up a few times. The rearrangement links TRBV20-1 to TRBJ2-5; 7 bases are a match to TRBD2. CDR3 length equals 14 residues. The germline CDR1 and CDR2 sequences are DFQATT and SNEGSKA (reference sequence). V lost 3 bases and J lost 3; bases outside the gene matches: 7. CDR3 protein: CSARWSGVKETQYF. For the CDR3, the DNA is TGCAGTGCTAGGTGGAGCGGGGTAAAAGAGACCCAGTACTTC.

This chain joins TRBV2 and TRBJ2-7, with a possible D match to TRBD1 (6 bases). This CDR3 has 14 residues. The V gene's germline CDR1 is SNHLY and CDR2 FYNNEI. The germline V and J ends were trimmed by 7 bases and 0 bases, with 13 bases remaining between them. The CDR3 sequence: CASKGTTLSYEQYF. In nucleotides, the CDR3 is TGTGCCAGCAAGGGGACAACCCTCTCCTACGAGCAGTACTTC. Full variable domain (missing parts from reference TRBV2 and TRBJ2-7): EPEVTQTPSHQVTQMGQEVILRCVPISNHLYFYWYRQILGQKVEFLVSFYNNEISEKSEIFDDQFSVERPDGSNFTLKIRSTKLEDSAMYFCASKGTTLSYEQYFGPGTRLTVT.

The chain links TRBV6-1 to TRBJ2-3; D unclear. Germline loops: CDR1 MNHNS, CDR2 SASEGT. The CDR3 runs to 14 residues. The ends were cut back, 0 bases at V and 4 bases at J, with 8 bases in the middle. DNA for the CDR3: TGTGCCAGCAGTGAAGCCAACGACCCAGATACGCAGTATTTT. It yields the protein CASSEANDPDTQYF.

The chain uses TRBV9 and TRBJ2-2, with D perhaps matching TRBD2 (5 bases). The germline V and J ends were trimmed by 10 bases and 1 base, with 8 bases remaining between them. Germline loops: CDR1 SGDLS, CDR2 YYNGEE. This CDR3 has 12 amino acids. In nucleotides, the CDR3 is TGTGCCTCCGGACTGAACACCGGGGAGCTGTTTTTT. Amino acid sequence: CASGLNTGELFF.

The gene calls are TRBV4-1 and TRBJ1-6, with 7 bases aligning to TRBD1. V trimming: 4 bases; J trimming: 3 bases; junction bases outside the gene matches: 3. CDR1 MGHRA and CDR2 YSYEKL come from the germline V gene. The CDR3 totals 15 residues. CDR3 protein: CASSRGQVYNSPLHF. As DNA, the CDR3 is TGCGCCAGCAGCCGCGGACAGGTCTATAATTCACCCCTCCACTTT.

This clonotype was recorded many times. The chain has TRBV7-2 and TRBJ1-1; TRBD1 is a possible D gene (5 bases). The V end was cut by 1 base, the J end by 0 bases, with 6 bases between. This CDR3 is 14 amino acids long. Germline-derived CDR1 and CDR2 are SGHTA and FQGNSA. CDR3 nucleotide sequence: TGTGCCAGCAGCTTAGGGGGGATGAACACTGAAGCTTTCTTT. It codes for CASSLGGMNTEAFF.

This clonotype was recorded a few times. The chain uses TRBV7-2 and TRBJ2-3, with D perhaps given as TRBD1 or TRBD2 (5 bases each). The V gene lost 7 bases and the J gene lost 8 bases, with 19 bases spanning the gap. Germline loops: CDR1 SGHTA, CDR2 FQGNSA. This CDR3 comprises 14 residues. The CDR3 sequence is CASTLRGGLGTQYF. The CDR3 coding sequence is TGTGCCAGCACCCTAAGGGGCGGGTTGGGTACGCAGTATTTT.

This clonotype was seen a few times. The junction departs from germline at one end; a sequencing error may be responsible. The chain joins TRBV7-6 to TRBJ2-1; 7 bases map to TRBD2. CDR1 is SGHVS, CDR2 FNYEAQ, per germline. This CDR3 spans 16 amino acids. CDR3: CASSIAGRSSYNEQFF. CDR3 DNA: TGTGCCAGCAGCATAGCGGGTAGGAGCTCCTACAATGAGCAGTTCTTC.